The T cell receptor (beta chain) described here comes from a study of shared clonotypes between healthy human individuals. Every immunoSEQ plate was one replicate of a subset's evenly spread DNA. Per the study methods: Filtering was not the same, since immunoSEQ gave junction-only sequences without quality scores. TCRdb's table, derived via immunoSEQ multiplex PCR, lists solely in-frame clones and lacks some. The V and J calls and clone size were taken over from that table, and D and trimming were inferred from the DNA. The sample holds some 500,000 clones, roughly 95% seen once. Details on this clone: Its antigen remains unknown.

Germline loops: CDR1 MNHEY, CDR2 SVGAGI. Trimming shortened V by 5 bases and J by 7 bases, and 9 bases separated the two germline ends. The CDR3 consists of 12 residues. Whole-study findings and limits: Clonotypes not shared had lower generation probabilities than those common to all four donors. The study sampled only blood, and tissue repertoires likely differ.

The chain joins TRBV6-5 to TRBJ1-5, with D possibly being TRBD1 (6 bases). Material: naive CD4+ T cells sorted from blood. Subset in this sample: CD45RA+ positively selected. The TCR sequence derives from a woman aged 25 to 39 in good health. CDR3: CASSTRGQPQHF. Written as DNA, the CDR3 is TGTGCCAGCAGTACCAGGGGACAGCCCCAGCATTTT.